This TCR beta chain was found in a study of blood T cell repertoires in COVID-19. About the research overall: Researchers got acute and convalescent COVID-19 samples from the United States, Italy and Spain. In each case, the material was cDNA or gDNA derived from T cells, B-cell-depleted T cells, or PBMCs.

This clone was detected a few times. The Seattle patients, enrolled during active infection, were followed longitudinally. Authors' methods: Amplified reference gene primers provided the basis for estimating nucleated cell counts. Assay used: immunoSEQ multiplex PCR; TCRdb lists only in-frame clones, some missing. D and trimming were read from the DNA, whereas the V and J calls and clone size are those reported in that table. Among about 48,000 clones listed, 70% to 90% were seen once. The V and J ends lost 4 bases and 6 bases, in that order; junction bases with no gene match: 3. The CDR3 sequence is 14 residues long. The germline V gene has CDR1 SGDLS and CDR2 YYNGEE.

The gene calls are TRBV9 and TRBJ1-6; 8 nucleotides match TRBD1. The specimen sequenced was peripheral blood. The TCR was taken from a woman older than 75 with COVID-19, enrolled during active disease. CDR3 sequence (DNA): TGTGCCAGCAGCTCGGGACAGGTTAATTCACCCCTCCACTTT. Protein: CASSSGQVNSPLHF.